The next 16 T cell receptor beta chains were all read from a single sample in a study of blood T cell repertoires in COVID-19 (dated by TCRdb to 2020 to 2022). Library preparation employed the immunoSEQ multiplex PCR assay. Here the immuneACCESS table is served through TCRdb, limited to in-frame sequences with V and J called. Missing clones are a known gap in these copies; in checked studies unresolved V genes cover under half, and the rest lacks a known reason. The sample table shows about 360,000 clones, and around four fifths are seen once. The ten largest clones represent approximately 3% of the sample. Sequencing was performed on peripheral blood. These receptors all come from a man aged 25-40 years with active or convalescent COVID-19.

The rearrangement joins TRBV10-3 to TRBJ2-7; 8 bases match TRBD2. J was trimmed by 3 bases and V by 3 bases; bases with no gene match: 16. Looked up from germline, CDR1 is ENHRY and CDR2 is SYGVKD. The CDR3 is made up of 18 amino acids. The CDR3 DNA is TGTGCCATCAGTGAAATGAGGTCTTTAGCGGGAACCATCTACGAGCAGTACTTC. Protein product: CAISEMRSLAGTIYEQYF.

The CDR3 protein is CASSVAATSGYNEQFF. CDR3 in DNA: TGTGCCAGCAGCGTAGCGGCGACTAGCGGATACAATGAGCAGTTCTTC. The gene calls are TRBV9 and TRBJ2-1; TRBD2 matches 9 bases. The germline CDR1 and CDR2 sequences are SGDLS and YYNGEE. The CDR3 has 16 amino acids. Losses at the gene ends were 0 bases for V and 4 bases for J; bases not matched to a gene: 5.

The V and J genes are TRBV6-5 and TRBJ1-2; TRBD1 aligns across 7 bases. Germline loops: CDR1 MNHEY, CDR2 SVGAGI. V shed 8 bases, J shed 4 bases, and the junction held 7 bases outside the gene matches. The CDR3 runs 13 residues. The CDR3 nucleotides are TGTGCCAGCCAATGGGGACAGTCCTATGGCTACACCTTC. Residues: CASQWGQSYGYTF.

The rearrangement joins TRBV7-9 to TRBJ2-3; 11 bases fit TRBD2. The CDR3 extends over 16 amino acids. Germline trimming cut 2 bases from V and 4 bases from J; bases unmatched to any gene: 5. Looked up from germline, CDR1 is SEHNR and CDR2 is FQNEAQ (reference sequence). The CDR3 protein is CASSLRLAGSADTQYF. In DNA form, the CDR3 reads TGTGCCAGCAGCTTAAGACTAGCGGGAAGCGCAGATACGCAGTATTTT.

This clone was counted only a few times. The chain has TRBV6-6 and TRBJ1-1; D is uncertain. Germline-derived CDR1 and CDR2 are MNHNY and SVGAGI (reference sequence). Trimming stripped 0 bases from V and 6 bases from J, with 14 bases between. The CDR3 has 15 amino acids. CDR3 bases: TGTGCCAGCAGTTACTCGGGTGAGGGTTTGCCTGAAGCTTTCTTT. It specifies CASSYSGEGLPEAFF.

V is TRBV19 and J is TRBJ1-5, with D unclear. The V gene's germline CDR1 is LNHDA and CDR2 SQIVND (reference sequence). The CDR3 spans 14 residues. V was trimmed by 1 base and J by 9 bases, leaving 13 bases between them. This CDR3 reads CASSIGPVQSPQHF. CDR3 bases: TGTGCCAGTAGTATAGGTCCGGTGCAATCGCCCCAGCATTTT.

The chain couples TRBV24-1 to TRBJ1-5; D is uncertain. This CDR3 has 12 residues. Germline values: CDR1 KGHDR, CDR2 SFDVKD. The V end was cut by 6 bases, the J end by 2 bases, with 4 bases between. The CDR3 spells CATSSGNQPQHF. The CDR3 DNA follows: TGTGCCACCAGTTCTGGCAATCAGCCCCAGCATTTT.

This clone appeared once. The chain has TRBV6-5 and TRBJ2-7; D possibly corresponds to TRBD1 (5 bases). Trimming removed 7 bases from V and 3 bases from J, with 13 bases in between. Germline-derived CDR1 and CDR2 are MNHEY and SVGAGI. The CDR3 has 13 amino acids. The CDR3 DNA sequence: TGTGCCAGCATAGGGGTAGATCGCTACGAGCAGTACTTC. Its protein is CASIGVDRYEQYF.

Concerning this clone: The identical CDR3 is also encoded by other nucleotide sequences in the sample. The V gene is TRBV6-5, the J gene TRBJ2-4, with D perhaps TRBD2 (7 bases). The CDR3 length is 15 residues. V was clipped by 6 bases and J by 7 bases, with 19 bases between them. Looked up from germline, CDR1 is MNHEY and CDR2 is SVGAGI. CDR3 DNA sequence: TGTGCCAGCAGCCTAGACGGGGGGCGCGGGAACATTCAGTACTTC. Residues: CASSLDGGRGNIQYF.

This rearrangement joins TRBV6-5 to TRBJ2-1; D is perhaps TRBD1 (6 bases). Trimming removed 8 bases from V and 4 bases from J, with 12 bases in between. This CDR3 spans 13 amino acids. Germline CDR1 is MNHEY and CDR2 is SVGAGI. CDR3 protein: CASEGDKYNEQFF. CDR3 in DNA: TGTGCCAGCGAGGGGGACAAGTACAATGAGCAGTTCTTC.

In DNA form, the CDR3 reads TGCGCCAGCAGCTTGCAGGGCACGAACACCGGGGAGCTGTTTTTT. This gives the protein CASSLQGTNTGELFF. The chain uses TRBV5-1 and TRBJ2-2, with TRBD1 as a possible D gene (5 bases). This CDR3 spans 15 amino acids. The V gene lost 1 base and the J gene lost 0 bases, with 7 bases spanning the gap. The germline gives CDR1 SGHRS, CDR2 YFSETQ.

The chain carries TRBV10-3 and TRBJ2-5, with D possibly being TRBD1 (6 bases). The ends were cut back, 4 bases at V and 3 bases at J, with 12 bases in the middle. This CDR3 comprises 14 residues. Per the germline V gene, CDR1 is ENHRY and CDR2 is SYGVKD. The CDR3 loop is CAISGVNREETQYF. In DNA form, the CDR3 reads TGTGCCATCAGTGGAGTTAACAGGGAAGAGACCCAGTACTTC.

In DNA form, the CDR3 reads TGTGCCAGCAGCTTCCGGGAAAACGGTGAAGCTTTCTTT. Protein sequence: CASSFRENGEAFF. The chain combines TRBV6-5 with TRBJ1-1, with unresolved D. Germline lookup yields CDR1 MNHEY and CDR2 SVGAGI. This CDR3 is built from 13 residues. V lost 6 bases, J lost 7 bases, and 15 bases lay in between.

The chain recombines TRBV4-1 with TRBJ2-1; TRBD1 aligns across 9 bases. With 2 bases clipped from V and 10 bases from J, the junction kept 15 bases outside the gene matches. The CDR3 contains 17 residues. Per the germline V gene, CDR1 is MGHRA and CDR2 is YSYEKL. DNA of the CDR3: TGCGCCAGCAGCCAAAGGAGGGCGGGACAGGGTAACCCGGAGCAGTTCTTC. This gives the protein CASSQRRAGQGNPEQFF.

This rearrangement joins TRBV5-4 to TRBJ2-6; the D is unclear. The CDR3 is 16 residues long. The germline gives CDR1 SGHNT, CDR2 YYREEE (reference sequence). V was clipped by 7 bases and J by 0 bases, with 14 bases between them. CDR3 coding DNA: TGTGCCAGCTCCCGAGCAGGCCTCTCTGGGGCCAACGTCCTGACTTTC. Translating gives CASSRAGLSGANVLTF. Full variable domain (remainder filled in from reference TRBV5-4 and TRBJ2-6): ETGVTQSPTHLIKTRGQQVTLRCSSQSGHNTVSWYQQALGQGPQFIFQYYREEENGRGNFPPRFSGLQFPNYSSELNVNALELDDSALYLCASSRAGLSGANVLTFGAGSRLTVL.

The CDR3 spells CASSQGGGLNVYNEQFF. CDR3 in DNA: TGCGCCAGCAGCCAGGGAGGGGGGCTGAACGTCTACAATGAGCAGTTCTTC. The chain uses TRBV5-1 and TRBJ2-1; possible D gene TRBD2, 7 bases. Trimming stripped 4 bases from V and 3 bases from J, with 20 bases between. The CDR3 is 17 amino acids. Per the germline V gene, CDR1 is SGHRS and CDR2 is YFSETQ. The variable domain in full, with the rest retrieved from reference TRBV5-1 and TRBJ2-1, is KAGVTQTPRYLIKTRGQQVTLSCSPISGHRSVSWYQQTPGQGLQFLFEYFSETQRNKGNFPGRFSGRQFSNSRSEMNVSTLELGDSALYLCASSQGGGLNVYNEQFFGPGTRLTVL.